This TCR beta chain is drawn from a study of blood T cell repertoires in COVID-19. Looking at the study overall: The samples span acute and convalescent COVID-19 from the United States, Italy and Spain. PBMCs, B-cell-depleted T cells, or T cells provided the cDNA or gDNA that made up the material.

The CDR3 is 11 amino acids. Germline V CDR1 and CDR2: MDHEN, SYDVKM. Trimming removed 4 bases from V and 6 bases from J, with 7 bases in between. As processed by the authors: The authors estimated nucleated cell counts from reference gene primer amplification. Libraries were prepared by immunoSEQ multiplex PCR; TCRdb keeps only in-frame clonotypes and omits some of them. V and J calls and clone size are those listed in that table; D and trimming were worked out from the DNA. This sample has over 120,000 clones; roughly 88% occur once, and the top ten carry 1.5% to 2%. The genes are TRBV28 and TRBJ2-7; D call uncertain. The sequencing sample was made of peripheral blood. This clonotype was sampled from a woman between 50 and 59 years old with acute or convalescent COVID-19. The CDR3 region has the DNA TGTGCCAGCAGTTCTTTCCCCGAGCAGTACTTC. Its translation is CASSSFPEQYF. The entire variable domain, with the rest obtained from reference TRBV28 and TRBJ2-7, is as follows: DVKVTQSSRYLVKRTGEKVFLECVQDMDHENMFWYRQDPGLGLRLIYFSYDVKMKEKGDIPEGYSVSREKKERFSLILESASTNQTSMYLCASSSFPEQYFGPGTRLTVT.